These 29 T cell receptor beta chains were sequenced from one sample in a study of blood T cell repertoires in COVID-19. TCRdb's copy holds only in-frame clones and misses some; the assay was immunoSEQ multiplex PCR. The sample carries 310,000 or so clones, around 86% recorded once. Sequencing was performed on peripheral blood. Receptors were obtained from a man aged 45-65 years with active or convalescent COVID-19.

CDR3 in amino acids: CASSFPRGGGANIQYF. As DNA, the CDR3 is TGTGCCAGCAGCTTCCCCCGGGGGGGTGGGGCAAACATTCAGTACTTC. The gene calls are TRBV11-2 and TRBJ2-4; 8 positions match TRBD2. This CDR3 has 16 amino acids. Per germline, CDR1 SGHAT and CDR2 FQNNGV. Germline trimming cut 3 bases from V and 6 bases from J; bases unmatched to any gene: 10. Complete variable domain (other parts from reference TRBV11-2 and TRBJ2-4): EAGVAQSPRYKIIEKRQSVAFWCNPISGHATLYWYQQILGQGPKLLIQFQNNGVVDDSQLPKDRFSAERLKGVDSTLKIQPAKLEDSAVYLCASSFPRGGGANIQYFGAGTRLSVL.

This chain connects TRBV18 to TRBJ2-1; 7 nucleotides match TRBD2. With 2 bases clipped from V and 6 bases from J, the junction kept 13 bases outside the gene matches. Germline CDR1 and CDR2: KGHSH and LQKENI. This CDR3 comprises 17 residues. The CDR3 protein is CASSPFASGNSGNEQFF. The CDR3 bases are TGTGCCAGCTCACCATTTGCTAGCGGAAACTCAGGCAATGAGCAGTTCTTC.

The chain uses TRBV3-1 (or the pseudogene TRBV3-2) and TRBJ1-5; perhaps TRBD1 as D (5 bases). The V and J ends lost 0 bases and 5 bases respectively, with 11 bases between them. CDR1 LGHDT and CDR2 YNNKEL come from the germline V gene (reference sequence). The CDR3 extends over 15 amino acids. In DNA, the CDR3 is TGTGCCAGCAGCCAAGATGCGACAGAGGATCAGCCCCAGCATTTT. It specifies CASSQDATEDQPQHF.

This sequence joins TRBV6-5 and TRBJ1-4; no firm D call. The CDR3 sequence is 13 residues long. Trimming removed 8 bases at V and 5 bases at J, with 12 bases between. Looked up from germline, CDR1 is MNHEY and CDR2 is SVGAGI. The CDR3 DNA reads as TGTGCCAGCTCAGTCGAACTAAATGAAAAACTGTTTTTT. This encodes CASSVELNEKLFF.

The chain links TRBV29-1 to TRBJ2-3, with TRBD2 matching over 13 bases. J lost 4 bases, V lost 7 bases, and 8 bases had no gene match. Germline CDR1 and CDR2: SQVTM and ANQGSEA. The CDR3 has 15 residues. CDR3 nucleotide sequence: TGCAGCGGGAGGACTAGCGGGAGTTGGGCAGATACGCAGTATTTT. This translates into CSGRTSGSWADTQYF.

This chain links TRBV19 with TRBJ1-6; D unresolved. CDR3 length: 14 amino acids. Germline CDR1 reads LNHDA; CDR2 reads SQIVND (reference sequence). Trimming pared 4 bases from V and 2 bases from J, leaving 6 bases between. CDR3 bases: TGTGCCAGTAGTACGAGGGCCTATAATTCACCCCTCCACTTT. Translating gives CASSTRAYNSPLHF.

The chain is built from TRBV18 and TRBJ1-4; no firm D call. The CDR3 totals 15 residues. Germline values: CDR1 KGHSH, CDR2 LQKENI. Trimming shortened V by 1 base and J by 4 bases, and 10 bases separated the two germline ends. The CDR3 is CASSPQNGLNEKLFF. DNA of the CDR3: TGTGCCAGCTCACCACAAAACGGTCTTAATGAAAAACTGTTTTTT.

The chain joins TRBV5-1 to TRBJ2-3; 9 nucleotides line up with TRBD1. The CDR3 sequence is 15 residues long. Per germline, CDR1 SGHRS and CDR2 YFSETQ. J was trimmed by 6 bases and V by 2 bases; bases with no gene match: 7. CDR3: CASSLQGAPGDTQYF. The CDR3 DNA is TGCGCCAGCAGCTTACAGGGGGCGCCGGGGGATACGCAGTATTTT.

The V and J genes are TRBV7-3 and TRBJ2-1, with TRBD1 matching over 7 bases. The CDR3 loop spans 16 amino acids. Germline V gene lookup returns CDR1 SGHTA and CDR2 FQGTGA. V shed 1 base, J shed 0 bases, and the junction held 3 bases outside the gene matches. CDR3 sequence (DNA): TGTGCCAGCAGCTTAAAACAGGGGACCTCCTACAATGAGCAGTTCTTC. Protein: CASSLKQGTSYNEQFF.

The CDR3 sequence is CASSLALAGGYNEQFF. The CDR3 DNA reads as TGTGCCAGCAGCTTGGCGCTAGCGGGGGGTTACAATGAGCAGTTCTTC. The chain joins TRBV5-4 to TRBJ2-1; 11 bases map to TRBD2. The length of the CDR3 is 16 residues. J was trimmed by 4 bases and V by 0 bases; bases with no gene match: 3. Germline V gene sequence: CDR1 SGHNT, CDR2 YYREEE (reference sequence).

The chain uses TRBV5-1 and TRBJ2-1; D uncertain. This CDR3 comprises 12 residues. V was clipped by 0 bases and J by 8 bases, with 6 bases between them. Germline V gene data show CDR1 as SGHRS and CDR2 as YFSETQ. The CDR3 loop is CASSLVGDEQFF. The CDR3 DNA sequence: TGCGCCAGCAGCTTGGTGGGCGATGAGCAGTTCTTC.

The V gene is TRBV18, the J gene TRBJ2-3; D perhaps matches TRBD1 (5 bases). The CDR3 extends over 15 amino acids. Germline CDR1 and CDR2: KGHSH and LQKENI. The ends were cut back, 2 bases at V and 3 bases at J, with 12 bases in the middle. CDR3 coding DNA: TGTGCCAGCTCACCATTTAGACAGTATACAGATACGCAGTATTTT. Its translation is CASSPFRQYTDTQYF.

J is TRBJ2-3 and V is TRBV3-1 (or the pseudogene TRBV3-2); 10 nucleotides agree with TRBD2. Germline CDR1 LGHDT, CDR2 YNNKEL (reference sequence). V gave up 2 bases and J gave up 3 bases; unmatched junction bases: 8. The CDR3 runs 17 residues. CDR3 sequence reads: CASSQSSSGSMTDTQYF. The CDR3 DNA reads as TGTGCCAGCAGCCAAAGTTCTAGCGGGAGCATGACAGATACGCAGTATTTT.

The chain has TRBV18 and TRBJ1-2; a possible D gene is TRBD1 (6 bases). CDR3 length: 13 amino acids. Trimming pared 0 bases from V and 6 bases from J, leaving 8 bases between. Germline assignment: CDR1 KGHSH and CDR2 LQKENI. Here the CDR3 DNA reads TGTGCCAGCTCACCACCGGGGGCGGATGGCTACACCTTC. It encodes CASSPPGADGYTF.

The CDR3 DNA sequence: TGTGCCAGCAGTGTCCTACGGAGGAACACTGAAGCTTTCTTT. Amino acids: CASSVLRRNTEAFF. This chain joins TRBV2 and TRBJ1-1; D remains unclear. Germline CDR1 SNHLY, CDR2 FYNNEI. V was shortened by 4 bases and J by 1 base, with 10 bases between the two germline ends. This CDR3 region has 14 residues.

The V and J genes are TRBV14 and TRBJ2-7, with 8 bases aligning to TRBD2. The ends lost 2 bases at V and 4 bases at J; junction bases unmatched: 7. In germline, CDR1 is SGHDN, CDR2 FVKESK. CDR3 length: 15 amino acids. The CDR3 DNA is TGTGCCAGCAGCCAACTCGGGGGGGCCGGATACGAGCAGTACTTC. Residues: CASSQLGGAGYEQYF.

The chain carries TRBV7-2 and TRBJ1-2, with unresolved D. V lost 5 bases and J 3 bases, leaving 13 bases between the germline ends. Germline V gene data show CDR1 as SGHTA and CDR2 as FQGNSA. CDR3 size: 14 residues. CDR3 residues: CASSLLNSYYGYTF. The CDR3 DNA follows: TGTGCCAGCAGCCTGCTCAACAGTTACTATGGCTACACCTTC.

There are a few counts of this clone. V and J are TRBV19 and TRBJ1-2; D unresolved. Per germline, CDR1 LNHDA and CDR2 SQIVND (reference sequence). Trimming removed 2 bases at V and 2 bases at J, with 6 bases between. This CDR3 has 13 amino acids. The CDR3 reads CASSIRENYGYTF. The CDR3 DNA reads TGTGCCAGTAGTATAAGGGAGAACTATGGCTACACCTTC. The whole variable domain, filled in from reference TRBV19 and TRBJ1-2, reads DGGITQSPKYLFRKEGQNVTLSCEQNLNHDAMYWYRQDPGQGLRLIYYSQIVNDFQKGDIAEGYSVSREKKESFPLTVTSAQKNPTAFYLCASSIRENYGYTFGSGTRLTVV.

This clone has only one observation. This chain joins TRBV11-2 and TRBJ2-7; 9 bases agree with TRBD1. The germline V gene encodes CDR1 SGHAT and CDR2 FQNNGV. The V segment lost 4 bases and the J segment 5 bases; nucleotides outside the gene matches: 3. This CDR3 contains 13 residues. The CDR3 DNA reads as TGTGCCAGCAGCTCAGGGACAGGGAACGAGCAGTACTTC. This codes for CASSSGTGNEQYF.

CDR3 coding DNA: TGTGCCAGCACCCCGACAGATAACGGCTATGGCTACACCTTC. Translated, it gives CASTPTDNGYGYTF. The chain uses TRBV7-6 and TRBJ1-2, with D possibly being TRBD1 (5 bases). V was clipped by 7 bases and J by 4 bases, with 16 bases between them. The CDR3 is made up of 14 amino acids. CDR1 is SGHVS, CDR2 FNYEAQ, per germline.

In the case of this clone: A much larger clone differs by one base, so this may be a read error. The CDR3 protein is CASSPGLAEYNEQFF. The CDR3 DNA follows: TGTGCCAGCAGCCCGGGACTAGCGGAATACAATGAGCAGTTCTTC. This chain links TRBV4-2 with TRBJ2-1; 11 nucleotides agree with TRBD2. Losses at the gene ends were 4 bases for V and 4 bases for J; bases not matched to a gene: 3. The CDR3 runs 15 residues. In germline, CDR1 is LGHNA, CDR2 YNFKEQ.

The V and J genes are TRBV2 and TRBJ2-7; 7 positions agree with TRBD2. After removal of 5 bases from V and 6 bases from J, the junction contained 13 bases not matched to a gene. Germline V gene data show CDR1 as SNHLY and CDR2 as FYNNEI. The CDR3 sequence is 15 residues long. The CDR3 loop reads CASSPGSAGTGEQYF. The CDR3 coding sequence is TGTGCCAGCAGTCCCGGTTCAGCGGGAACTGGCGAGCAGTACTTC.

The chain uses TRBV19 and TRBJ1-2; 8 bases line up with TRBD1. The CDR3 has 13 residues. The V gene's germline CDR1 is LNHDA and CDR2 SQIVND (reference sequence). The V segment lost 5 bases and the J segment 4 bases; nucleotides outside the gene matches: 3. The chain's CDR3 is CASSRQGPYGYTF. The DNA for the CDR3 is TGTGCCAGTAGTCGACAGGGGCCCTATGGCTACACCTTC. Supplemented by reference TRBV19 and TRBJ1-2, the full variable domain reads DGGITQSPKYLFRKEGQNVTLSCEQNLNHDAMYWYRQDPGQGLRLIYYSQIVNDFQKGDIAEGYSVSREKKESFPLTVTSAQKNPTAFYLCASSRQGPYGYTFGSGTRLTVV.

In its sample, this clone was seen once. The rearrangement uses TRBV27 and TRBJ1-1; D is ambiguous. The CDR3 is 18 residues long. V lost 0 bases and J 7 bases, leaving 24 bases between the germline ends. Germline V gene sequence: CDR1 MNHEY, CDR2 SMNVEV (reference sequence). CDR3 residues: CASSLSSPFRGPEDEAFF. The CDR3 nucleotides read TGTGCCAGCAGTTTATCGAGCCCATTCCGGGGTCCGGAGGATGAAGCTTTCTTT.

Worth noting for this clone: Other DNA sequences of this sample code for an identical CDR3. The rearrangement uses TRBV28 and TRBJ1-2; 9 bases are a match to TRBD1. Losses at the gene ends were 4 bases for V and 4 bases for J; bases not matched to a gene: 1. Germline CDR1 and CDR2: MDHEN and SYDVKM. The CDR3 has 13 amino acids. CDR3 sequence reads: CASSSGQGYGYTF. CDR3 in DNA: TGTGCCAGCAGTTCGGGACAGGGCTATGGCTACACCTTC.

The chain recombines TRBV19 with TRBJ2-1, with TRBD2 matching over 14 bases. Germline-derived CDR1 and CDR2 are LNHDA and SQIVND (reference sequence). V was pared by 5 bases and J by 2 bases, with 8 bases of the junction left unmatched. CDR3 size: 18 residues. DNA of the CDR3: TGTGCCAGTAGTCCCTCTTGGACTAGCGGGAGGCCCTACAATGAGCAGTTCTTC. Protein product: CASSPSWTSGRPYNEQFF.

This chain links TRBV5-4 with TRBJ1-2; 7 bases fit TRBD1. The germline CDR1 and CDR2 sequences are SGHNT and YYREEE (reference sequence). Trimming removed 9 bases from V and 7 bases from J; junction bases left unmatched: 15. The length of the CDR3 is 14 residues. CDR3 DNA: TGTGCCACCACACCCCGACAGGGCAGGTTTGGCTACACCTTC. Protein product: CATTPRQGRFGYTF.

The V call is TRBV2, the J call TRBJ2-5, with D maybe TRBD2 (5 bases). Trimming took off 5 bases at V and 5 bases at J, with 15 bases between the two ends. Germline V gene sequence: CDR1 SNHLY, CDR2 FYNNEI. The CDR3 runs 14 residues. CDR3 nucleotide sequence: TGTGCCAGCAGTCCTGGTCGGGAAGGGGAGACCCAGTACTTC. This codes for CASSPGREGETQYF.

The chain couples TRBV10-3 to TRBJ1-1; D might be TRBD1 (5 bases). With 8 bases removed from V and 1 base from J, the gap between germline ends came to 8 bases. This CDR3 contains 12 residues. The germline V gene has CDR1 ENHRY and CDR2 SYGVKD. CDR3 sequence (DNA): TGTGCCATCGGGGCACAGAACACTGAAGCTTTCTTT. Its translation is CAIGAQNTEAFF.